The clone carrying this T cell receptor (beta chain) was detected once. This entry belongs to a study of OX40 agonist ivuxolimab in advanced cancers. The CDR3 consists of 15 residues. CDR1 is SGHRS and CDR2 is YFSETQ in the germline V gene. V shed 0 bases and J shed 2 bases, with 11 bases lying between them. Sequencing was performed with immunoSEQ multiplex PCR; in TCRdb, only in-frame clones are kept and a portion is missing. The profile covers 35,000 to 40,000 clones, with roughly 80% appearing a single time and approximately 35% taken by the ten largest. V gene TRBV5-1 combines with J gene TRBJ2-5; D is unclear. This clonotype was obtained from an adult with an advanced solid tumor such as melanoma, head and neck, liver or kidney cancer. This material consisted of CD4+ or CD8+ T cells sorted from blood, taken in a trial of the OX40 agonist ivuxolimab. CDR3 amino acids: CASSLGLVGQETQYF. CDR3 DNA: TGCGCCAGCAGCTTGGGTTTGGTAGGGCAAGAGACCCAGTACTTC.